A selection of T cell receptor beta chains follows, all from one sample in a study of blood T cell repertoires in COVID-19. Clones were sequenced by immunoSEQ multiplex PCR, and TCRdb holds only the in-frame ones, with some missing. The sample lists hundreds of thousands of clones, 85% occurring once. The sequenced sample consisted of peripheral blood. Receptor source: a man in his fifties or sixties with active or convalescent COVID-19. CDR3s include the opening cysteine and the closing phenylalanine or tryptophan. A D gene is named only where the DNA matches it firmly. Clone sizes are given selectively: once, few, many, or a class where the clone is expanded.

d_gene | abundance | j_gene | len | v_gene | CDR3aa | CDR3nt
TRBD1 | - | TRBJ2-1 | 15 | TRBV6-5 | CASCLQGAQGNEQFF | TGTGCCAGCTGCTTACAGGGGGCGCAGGGCAATGAGCAGTTCTTC
TRBD1 | - | TRBJ2-1 | 16 | TRBV5-8 | CASSLEGTGAYNEQFF | TGTGCCAGCAGCTTGGAGGGGACAGGGGCTTACAATGAGCAGTTCTTC
- | - | TRBJ2-7 | 13 | TRBV6-2/TRBV6-3 | CASSPTEPYEQYF | TGTGCCAGCAGCCCGACAGAACCCTACGAGCAGTACTTC
- | - | TRBJ2-2 | 15 | TRBV5-1 | CASSLSGPGTGELFF | TGCGCCAGCAGCTTGTCAGGGCCCGGCACCGGGGAGCTGTTTTTT
TRBD2 | - | TRBJ2-5 | 17 | TRBV3-1/TRBV3-2 | CASSRSLAGGSQETQYF | TGTGCCAGCAGCCGATCTCTAGCGGGAGGGAGTCAAGAGACCCAGTACTTC
- | - | TRBJ1-1 | 14 | TRBV2 | CASSDQGMNTEAFF | TGTGCCAGCAGTGACCAGGGCATGAACACTGAAGCTTTCTTT
- | once | TRBJ2-7 | 12 | TRBV11-2 | CASRAVSYEQYF | TGTGCCAGCCGAGCGGTCTCCTACGAGCAGTACTTC
- | - | TRBJ2-4 | 15 | TRBV5-1 | CASSLSGLAKNIQYF | TGCGCCAGCAGTCTAAGCGGCCTAGCCAAAAACATTCAGTACTTC
- | - | TRBJ1-1 | 13 | TRBV5-1 | CASSLGGNTEAFF | TGCGCCAGCAGCCTAGGAGGGAACACTGAAGCTTTCTTT
- | - | TRBJ1-4 | 15 | TRBV19 | CASSKGRRGGEKLFF | TGTGCCAGTAGCAAGGGACGACGGGGAGGTGAAAAACTGTTTTTT
- | - | TRBJ1-2 | 14 | TRBV5-1 | CASSRDTLGYGYTF | TGCGCCAGCTCAAGGGACACTCTAGGGTATGGCTACACCTTC
- | once | TRBJ1-4 | 14 | TRBV9 | CASSSGATNEKLFF | TGTGCCAGCAGCTCGGGGGCAACTAATGAAAAACTGTTTTTT
- | - | TRBJ1-5 | 15 | TRBV5-1 | CASSLEGVRNQPQHF | TGCGCCAGCAGCTTGGAAGGGGTGCGTAATCAGCCCCAGCATTTT
- | - | TRBJ1-3 | 15 | TRBV9 | CASSVFPGSGNTIYF | TGTGCCAGCAGCGTATTTCCAGGGTCTGGAAACACCATATATTTT
TRBD1 | - | TRBJ2-5 | 13 | TRBV9 | CASSVTGGETQYF | TGTGCCAGCAGCGTTACAGGGGGAGAGACCCAGTACTTC
- | - | TRBJ2-1 | 11 | TRBV20-1 | CSAQGANEQFF | TGCAGTGCTCAAGGGGCCAATGAGCAGTTCTTC
- | - | TRBJ2-5 | 14 | TRBV28 | CASSLPDSQETQYF | TGTGCCAGCAGTTTACCCGACAGCCAAGAGACCCAGTACTTC
- | - | TRBJ1-1 | 13 | TRBV7-9 | CASSSQTYTEAFF | TGTGCCAGCAGCTCTCAGACTTACACTGAAGCTTTCTTT
- | - | TRBJ2-5 | 11 | TRBV7-9 | CASRHEETQYF | TGTGCCAGCAGACATGAAGAGACCCAGTACTTC
TRBD2 | - | TRBJ2-1 | 16 | TRBV9 | CASSGTSGVSYNEQFF | TGTGCCAGCAGCGGGACTAGCGGGGTCTCCTACAATGAGCAGTTCTTC
TRBD2 | once | TRBJ2-7 | 18 | TRBV12-5 | CASGLNPWTSGSSYEQYF | TGTGCTAGTGGTCTGAACCCCTGGACTAGCGGGAGCTCCTACGAGCAGTACTTC